This T cell receptor (beta chain) was identified in a study of control samples from healthy donors and cancer patients. CDR3 length equals 15 residues. The germline V and J ends were trimmed by 3 bases and 2 bases, with 14 bases remaining between them. In germline, CDR1 is SGHTA, CDR2 FQGNSA. TCRdb keeps only in-frame clones here, not all; method: immunoSEQ multiplex PCR. This sample has roughly 68,000 clones, with 83% found just once. What was sequenced was blood. The chain uses TRBV7-2 and TRBJ2-7; D unclear. The receptor's source is a man aged 60-69 years in good health. CDR3 sequence reads: CASSFQRGAPYEQYF. In nucleotides, the CDR3 is TGTGCCAGCAGCTTCCAGAGAGGCGCCCCCTACGAGCAGTACTTC.